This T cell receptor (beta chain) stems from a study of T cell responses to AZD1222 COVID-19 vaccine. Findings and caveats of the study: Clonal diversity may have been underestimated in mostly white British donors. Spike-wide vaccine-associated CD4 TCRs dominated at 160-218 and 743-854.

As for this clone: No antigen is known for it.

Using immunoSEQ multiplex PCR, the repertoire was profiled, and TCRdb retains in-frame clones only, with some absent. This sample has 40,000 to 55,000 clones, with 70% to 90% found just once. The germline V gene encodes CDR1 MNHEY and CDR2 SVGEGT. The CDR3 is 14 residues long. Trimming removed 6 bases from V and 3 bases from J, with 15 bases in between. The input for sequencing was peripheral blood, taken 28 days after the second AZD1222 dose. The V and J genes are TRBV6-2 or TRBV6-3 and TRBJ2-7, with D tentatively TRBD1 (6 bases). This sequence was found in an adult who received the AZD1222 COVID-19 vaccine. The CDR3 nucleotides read TGTGCCAGCAGCCAGACAGGCCTCAACTACGAGCAGTACTTC. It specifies CASSQTGLNYEQYF.